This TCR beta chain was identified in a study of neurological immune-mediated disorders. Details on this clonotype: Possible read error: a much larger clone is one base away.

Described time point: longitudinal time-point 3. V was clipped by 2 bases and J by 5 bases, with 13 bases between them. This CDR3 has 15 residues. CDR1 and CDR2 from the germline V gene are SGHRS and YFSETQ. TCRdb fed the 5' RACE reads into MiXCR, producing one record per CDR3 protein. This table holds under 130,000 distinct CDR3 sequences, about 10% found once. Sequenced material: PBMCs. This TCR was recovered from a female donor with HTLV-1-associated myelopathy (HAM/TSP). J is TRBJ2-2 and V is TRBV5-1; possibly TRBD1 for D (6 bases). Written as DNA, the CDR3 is TGCGCCAGCAGCTTTGATGGGGGCTCGACCGGGGAGCTGTTTTTT. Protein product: CASSFDGGSTGELFF.